This T cell receptor beta chain was sequenced in a study of cytomegalovirus exposure and HLA in healthy donors. Note on this clone: Its antigen is not identified.

The CDR3 contains 16 residues. CDR1 is SGHTA, CDR2 FQGNSA, per germline. Trimming cost V 0 bases and J 4 bases; bases outside gene matches: 6. Study-level findings and limits: Analysis performed later found about 17,000 TCR beta sequences associated with HLA alleles at 0.05 false discovery rate. CMV serostatus was the sole immune exposure data available. Reports described diagnosis of cytomegalovirus status by the classifier as highly specific and sensitive. According to a later analysis, donors in an Asian-associated ancestry cluster reportedly had fewer N-insertions than the approximately 620-donor mean.

The PCR had 60 Vbeta and 13 Jbeta primers. Generated by immunoSEQ multiplex PCR, the TCRdb table keeps only in-frame clones and is missing some. This table holds 250,000 to 350,000 clones, around 86% found once. This sequence was found in a middle-aged man in good health and CMV-seropositive. The gene calls are TRBV7-2 and TRBJ2-1, with TRBD2 identical over 7 bases. The sample taken for sequencing was PBMCs. The CDR3 sequence is CASSLAGSGQYNEQFF. CDR3 DNA sequence: TGTGCCAGCAGCTTAGCGGGTAGCGGGCAGTACAATGAGCAGTTCTTC.